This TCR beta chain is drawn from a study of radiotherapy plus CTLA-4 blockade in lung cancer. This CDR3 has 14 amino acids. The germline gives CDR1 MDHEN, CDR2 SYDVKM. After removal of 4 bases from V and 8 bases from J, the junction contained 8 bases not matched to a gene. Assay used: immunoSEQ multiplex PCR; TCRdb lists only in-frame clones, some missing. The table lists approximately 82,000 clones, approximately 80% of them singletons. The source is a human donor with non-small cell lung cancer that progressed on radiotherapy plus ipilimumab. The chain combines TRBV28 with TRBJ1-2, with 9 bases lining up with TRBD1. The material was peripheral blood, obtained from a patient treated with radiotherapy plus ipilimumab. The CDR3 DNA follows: TGTGCCAGCAGTTGGGGGTTGACAGGGGGAGGCTACACCTTC. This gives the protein CASSWGLTGGGYTF.